Included here is one T cell receptor (beta chain) sequence, with context. The antigen remains unidentified. The CDR3 extends over 16 amino acids. In germline, CDR1 is SGHKS, CDR2 YYEKEE (reference sequence). V shed 1 base and J shed 0 bases, with 11 bases lying between them. This sample is part of a study of lymphopenia after photon versus proton radiotherapy. Study observations and caveats: In patients who died, overall survival fell as post-nadir TCR diversity dropped more. Photon-treated patients lost naive T cells and TCR diversity; proton-treated stayed stable.

TCRdb's copy holds only in-frame clones and misses some; the assay was immunoSEQ multiplex PCR. Among approximately 25,000 clones listed, 87% were seen once. V usage is TRBV5-5 and J usage is TRBJ1-3; D remains unclear. This clonotype was obtained from a middle-aged man with gastric cancer. The material sequenced was peripheral blood, taken from a patient treated with photon-based radiotherapy. CDR3 loop: CASSLYSFLSGNTIYF. The CDR3 DNA is TGTGCCAGCAGCTTGTACTCCTTTCTCTCTGGAAACACCATATATTTT.